This TCR beta chain was captured in a study of radiation and T cells in renal cell carcinoma (dated by TCRdb to about 2020). Regarding the complete study: The samples were drawn from a clinical trial, where primary renal cell carcinomas were treated with 15 Gy of stereotactic body radiation therapy and then removed by nephrectomy 4 weeks afterward. A total of around 50 samples underwent TCR beta sequencing, made up of roughly 26 tumors and around 27 peripheral blood samples. Across all 53 samples, under 5,000,000 unique CDR3 nucleotide sequences encoding roughly 2,800,000 unique CDR3 amino acid sequences were identified. Study-wide conclusions, independent of this receptor: Because pretreatment tumor biopsies were not available, the study could not determine whether clonotypes were already present within the tumor at baseline. The single-armed trial design could not address effects of radiation dose or scheduling on the TCR repertoire. In blood, the top tumor clonotypes increased between baseline and 2 weeks post-radiation and then shrank by 4 weeks, which suggests that tumor-resident clones expanded only transiently. Blood repertoire dynamics were not followed beyond 4 weeks after treatment.

The CDR3 goes from the cysteine to the phenylalanine over 17 residues. Only the CDR3 part of the read is kept: 51 bases, read in frame from the first base. Based on the germline V gene, the CDR1 and CDR2 sequences are KGHSH and LQKENI. Cut back by 0 bases and 11 bases, the V and J ends lie 25 bases apart. The immunoSEQ kit was used, according to the manufacturer's recommendations, to generate TCR beta libraries from genomic DNA. To prepare libraries, a first multiplex PCR with proprietary primers was run, followed by a second PCR that added unique barcodes, and a bead cleanup was done after each round. A kit-provided positive control reaction and a negative control reaction were included in every sample batch. The final libraries were assessed on an Agilent 4200 TapeStation D1000 ScreenTape, pooled by volume, and quantified by qPCR. Sequencing ran on an Illumina NextSeq500 with a MidOutput 150-cycle cartridge, using 156 Read1 and 15 Index1 cycles with kit custom primers. The pooled library was loaded at approximately 1.1 pM with a roughly 22% PhiX control spike-in. In the paper's pipeline: Vendor-processed data were analyzed in R, with a clonotype defined as all T cells sharing the same CDR3 nucleotide sequence. In the clone abundance analyses, frequencies in each sample were normalized to that sample's 10,000 most abundant clones. Before analysis, public T cell clones were removed, and these numbered fewer than five per sample on average. An abundance difference of at least 32-fold between compartments was the criterion for calling clonotypes tumor-enriched or baseline blood-enriched. Clonotypes expanded or contracted between blood time points were identified with a beta-binomial differential abundance model. The Baroni-Urbani and Buser coefficient was used to measure tumor-blood repertoire similarity, and groups were compared with two-tailed Wilcoxon tests in R. Not all clones reach the TCRdb copy of this immuneACCESS table, which keeps in-frame sequences only. Checked studies attribute under half of the gap to unresolved V genes and leave the rest unexplained. The D gene and trimming were derived from the DNA, and the V and J assignments and clone size from that table. The sample profile shows some 150,000 clones; nearly 90% of them were found once. The ten largest clonotypes hold around 11% of the sample.

Worth noting for this clone: The clone's antigen remains unknown. Base qualities are not at hand, and no much larger clone is one base apart.

The time point label corresponds to: baseline pretreatment blood. The sample's treatment or condition, from its label and the paper: 15 Gy SBRT to primary tumor, nephrectomy 4 weeks later. To track tumor-enriched clonotypes, serial peripheral blood was sampled from radiation-treated patients at baseline and at 2 weeks and 4 weeks after SBRT. Every patient had renal cell carcinoma of clear cell pathology. The QIAamp DNA Blood Mini Kit (Qiagen) was used to prepare genomic DNA for TCR sequencing. Only samples passing all quality control checks were included in the analyses. Material: blood, obtained from a patient whose treatment included radiotherapy and nephrectomy. The TCR was taken from a woman in her fifties or sixties with renal cell carcinoma. The chain links TRBV18 with TRBJ1-1; the D gene is unclear. The DNA is TGTGCCAGCTCACCACCCCGAATCGTCGGAGCCGCCGGGTTGGCTTTCTTT. Its translation is CASSPPRIVGAAGLAFF.